The next 5 T cell receptor beta chains were all read from a single sample in a study of blood T cell repertoires in COVID-19. TCRdb's copy holds only in-frame clones and misses some; the assay was immunoSEQ multiplex PCR. Of 84,000 or so clones in the sample, 80% were seen once. Specimen: peripheral blood. The receptors were gathered from a woman older than 75 with acute or convalescent COVID-19.

The chain links TRBV5-4 to TRBJ2-1, with 10 bases identical to TRBD2. The V segment lost 1 base and the J segment 6 bases; nucleotides outside the gene matches: 4. The germline gives CDR1 SGHNT, CDR2 YYREEE (reference sequence). The CDR3 is 15 residues long. CDR3 bases: TGTGCCAGCAGCTTGAGGCTAGCGGGAGTCAATGAGCAGTTCTTC. This gives the protein CASSLRLAGVNEQFF.

J is TRBJ1-5 and V is TRBV5-1; D may be TRBD1 (5 bases). Per germline, CDR1 SGHRS and CDR2 YFSETQ. Trimming took 4 bases from V and 3 from J, leaving 14 bases between them. The CDR3 is 15 residues long. CDR3 DNA: TGCGCCAGCAGCCCTGGGGCGGGGGACAATCAGCCCCAGCATTTT. Its translation is CASSPGAGDNQPQHF.

This chain links TRBV9 with TRBJ2-3; TRBD2 might be the D (6 bases). Germline lookup yields CDR1 SGDLS and CDR2 YYNGEE. This CDR3 contains 16 residues. V dropped 4 bases and J dropped 4 bases, with 19 bases sitting between them. The CDR3 reads CASSFLPGGRADTQYF. For the CDR3, the DNA is TGTGCCAGCAGCTTCTTACCCGGGGGACGGGCAGATACGCAGTATTTT.

This sequence joins TRBV7-2 and TRBJ2-3; possible D gene TRBD1, 5 bases. The germline V gene encodes CDR1 SGHTA and CDR2 FQGNSA. Trimming left V 4 bases short and J 4 bases short, with 9 bases between. CDR3 size: 13 residues. CDR3 DNA: TGTGCCAGCAGCTCGCAGGGTCCAGATACGCAGTATTTT. Translated: CASSSQGPDTQYF.

The chain uses TRBV5-1 and TRBJ2-7; 7 bases map to TRBD1. Unmatched junction bases numbered 7, after V lost 0 bases and J lost 1 base. Germline values: CDR1 SGHRS, CDR2 YFSETQ. The CDR3 has 16 residues. The CDR3 here is CASSLAEGASSYEQYF. In DNA, the CDR3 is TGCGCCAGCAGCTTGGCAGAGGGGGCTAGTTCCTACGAGCAGTACTTC.